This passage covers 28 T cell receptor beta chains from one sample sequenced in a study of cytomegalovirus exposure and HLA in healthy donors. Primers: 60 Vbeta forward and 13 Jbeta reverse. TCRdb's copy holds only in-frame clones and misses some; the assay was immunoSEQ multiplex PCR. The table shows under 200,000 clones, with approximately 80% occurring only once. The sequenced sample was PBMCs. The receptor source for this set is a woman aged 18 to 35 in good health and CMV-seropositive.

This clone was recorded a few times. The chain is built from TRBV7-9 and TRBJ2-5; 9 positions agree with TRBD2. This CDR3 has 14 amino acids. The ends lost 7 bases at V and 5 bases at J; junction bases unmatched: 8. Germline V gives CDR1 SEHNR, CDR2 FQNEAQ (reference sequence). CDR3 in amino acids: CASKVASGEETQYF. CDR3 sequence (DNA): TGTGCCAGCAAAGTCGCTAGCGGGGAGGAGACCCAGTACTTC.

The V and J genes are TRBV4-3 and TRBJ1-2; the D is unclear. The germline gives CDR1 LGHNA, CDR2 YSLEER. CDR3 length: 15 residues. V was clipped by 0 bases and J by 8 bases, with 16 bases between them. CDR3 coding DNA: TGCGCCAGCAGCCAAGAATTTTCCACCGGGAGGGGCTACACCTTC. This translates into CASSQEFSTGRGYTF.

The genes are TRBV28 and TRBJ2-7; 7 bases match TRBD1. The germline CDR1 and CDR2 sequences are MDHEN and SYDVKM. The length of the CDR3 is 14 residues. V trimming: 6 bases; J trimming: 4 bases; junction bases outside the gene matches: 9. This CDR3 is CASSFRDSSYEQYF. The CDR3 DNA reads TGTGCCAGCAGCTTCCGGGACAGTTCTTACGAGCAGTACTTC.

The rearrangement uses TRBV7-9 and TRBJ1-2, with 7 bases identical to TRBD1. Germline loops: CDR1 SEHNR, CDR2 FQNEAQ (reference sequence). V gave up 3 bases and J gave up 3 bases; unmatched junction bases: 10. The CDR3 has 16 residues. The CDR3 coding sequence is TGTGCCAGCAGCTTTGCCGGGACAGTTCGTCACTATGGCTACACCTTC. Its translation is CASSFAGTVRHYGYTF.

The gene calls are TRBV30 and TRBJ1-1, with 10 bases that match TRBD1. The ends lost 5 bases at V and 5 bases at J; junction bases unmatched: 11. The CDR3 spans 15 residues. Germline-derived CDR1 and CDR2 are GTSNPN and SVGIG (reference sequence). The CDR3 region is CAWSHVRTGGTEAFF. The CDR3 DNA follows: TGTGCCTGGTCTCATGTCCGGACAGGGGGTACTGAAGCTTTCTTT.

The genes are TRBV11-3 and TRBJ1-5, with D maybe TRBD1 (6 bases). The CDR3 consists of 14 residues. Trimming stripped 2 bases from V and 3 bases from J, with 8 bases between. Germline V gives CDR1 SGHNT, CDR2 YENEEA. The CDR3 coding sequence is TGTGCCAGCAGCTTACAGGGGCCCAATCAGCCCCAGCATTTT. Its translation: CASSLQGPNQPQHF.

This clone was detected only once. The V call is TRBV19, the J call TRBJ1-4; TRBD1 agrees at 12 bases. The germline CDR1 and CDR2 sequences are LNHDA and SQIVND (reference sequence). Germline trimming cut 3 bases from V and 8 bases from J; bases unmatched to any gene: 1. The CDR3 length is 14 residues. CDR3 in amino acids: CASSIGTGGEKLFF. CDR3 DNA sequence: TGTGCCAGTAGTATTGGGACAGGGGGCGAAAAACTGTTTTTT.

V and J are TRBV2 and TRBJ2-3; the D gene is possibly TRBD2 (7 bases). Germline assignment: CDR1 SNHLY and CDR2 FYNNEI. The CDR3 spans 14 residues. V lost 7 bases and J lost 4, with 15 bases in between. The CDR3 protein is CASIDAGAADTQYF. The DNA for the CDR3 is TGTGCCAGCATTGACGCGGGGGCCGCAGATACGCAGTATTTT.

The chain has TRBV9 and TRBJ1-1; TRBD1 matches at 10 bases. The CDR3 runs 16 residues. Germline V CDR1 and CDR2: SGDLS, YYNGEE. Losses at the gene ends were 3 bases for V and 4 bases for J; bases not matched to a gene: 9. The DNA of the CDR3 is TGTGCCAGCAGCGCAGCTGGACAGGGGGTCCTCACTGAAGCTTTCTTT. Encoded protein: CASSAAGQGVLTEAFF.

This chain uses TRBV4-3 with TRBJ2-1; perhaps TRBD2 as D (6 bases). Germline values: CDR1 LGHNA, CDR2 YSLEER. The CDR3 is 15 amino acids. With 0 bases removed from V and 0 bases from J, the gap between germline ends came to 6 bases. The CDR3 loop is CASSQEGGSYNEQFF. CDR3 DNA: TGCGCCAGCAGCCAAGAGGGGGGCTCCTACAATGAGCAGTTCTTC.

The CDR3 nucleotides read TGCGCCAGCAGCCAATGGACAGTGGGGTCAACTAATGAAAAACTGTTTTTT. Translation: CASSQWTVGSTNEKLFF. The J gene is TRBJ1-4, the V gene TRBV4-3, with D perhaps TRBD1 (6 bases). The ends were cut back, 2 bases at V and 0 bases at J, with 13 bases in the middle. The germline V gene encodes CDR1 LGHNA and CDR2 YSLEER. The CDR3 totals 17 residues.

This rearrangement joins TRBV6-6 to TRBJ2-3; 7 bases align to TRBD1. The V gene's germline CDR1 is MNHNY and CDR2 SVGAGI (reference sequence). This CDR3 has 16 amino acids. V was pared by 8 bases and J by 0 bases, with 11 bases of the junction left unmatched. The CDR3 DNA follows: TGTGCCAGCTCGATTGGGACAGCATCTAGCACAGATACGCAGTATTTT. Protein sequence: CASSIGTASSTDTQYF.

CDR3 sequence: CASSALYNEKLFF. The DNA for the CDR3 is TGTGCCAGCAGTGCCCTCTATAATGAAAAACTGTTTTTT. This chain connects TRBV6-1 to TRBJ1-4; no firm D call. CDR3 size: 13 residues. CDR1 is MNHNS and CDR2 is SASEGT in the germline V gene. The V gene lost 4 bases and the J gene lost 4 bases, with 7 bases spanning the gap.

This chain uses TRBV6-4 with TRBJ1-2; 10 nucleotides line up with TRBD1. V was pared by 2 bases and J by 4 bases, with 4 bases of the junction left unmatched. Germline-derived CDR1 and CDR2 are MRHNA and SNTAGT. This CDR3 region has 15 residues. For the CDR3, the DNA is TGTGCCAGCAGTGACCTGGACAGGGGGGTCTATGGCTACACCTTC. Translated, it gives CASSDLDRGVYGYTF.

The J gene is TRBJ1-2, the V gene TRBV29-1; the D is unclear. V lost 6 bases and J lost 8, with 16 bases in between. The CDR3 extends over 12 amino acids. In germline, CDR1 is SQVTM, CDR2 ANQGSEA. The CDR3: CSVRTLVGGYTF. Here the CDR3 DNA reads TGCAGCGTGAGGACTCTCGTGGGGGGCTACACCTTC. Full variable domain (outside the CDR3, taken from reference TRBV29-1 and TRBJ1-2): SAVISQKPSRDICQRGTSLTIQCQVDSQVTMMFWYRQQPGQSLTLIATANQGSEATYESGFVIDKFPISRPNLTFSTLTVSNMSPEDSSIYLCSVRTLVGGYTFGSGTRLTVV.

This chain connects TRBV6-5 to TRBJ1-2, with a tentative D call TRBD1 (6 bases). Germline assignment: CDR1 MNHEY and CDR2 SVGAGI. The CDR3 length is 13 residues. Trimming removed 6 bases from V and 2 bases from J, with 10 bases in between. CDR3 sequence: CASRQGGNYGYTF. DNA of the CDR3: TGTGCCAGCAGACAGGGAGGGAACTATGGCTACACCTTC.

The CDR3 nucleotides read TGTGCCAGCAGCGTCGGACAGGGGCTAACTGAAGCTTTCTTT. Translating gives CASSVGQGLTEAFF. This rearrangement joins TRBV9 to TRBJ1-1; 9 bases fit TRBD1. CDR1 is SGDLS, CDR2 YYNGEE, per germline. CDR3 size: 14 residues. Trimming cost V 2 bases and J 5 bases; bases outside gene matches: 4. The complete variable domain, with remaining parts taken from reference TRBV9 and TRBJ1-1, reads DSGVTQTPKHLITATGQRVTLRCSPRSGDLSVYWYQQSLDQGLQFLIQYYNGEERAKGNILERFSAQQFPDLHSELNLSSLELGDSALYFCASSVGQGLTEAFFGQGTRLTVV.

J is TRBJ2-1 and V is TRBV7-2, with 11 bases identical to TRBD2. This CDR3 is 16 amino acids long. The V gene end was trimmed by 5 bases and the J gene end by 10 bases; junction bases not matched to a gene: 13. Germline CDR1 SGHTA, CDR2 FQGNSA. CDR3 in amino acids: CASSTWGLAGGGEQFF. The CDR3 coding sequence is TGTGCCAGCAGCACCTGGGGTCTAGCGGGGGGTGGGGAGCAGTTCTTC.

The CDR3 DNA reads TGCGCCAGCAGCTTGGCGCAGGCCTACGAGCAGTACTTC. Its protein is CASSLAQAYEQYF. The J gene is TRBJ2-7, the V gene TRBV5-1; D gene ambiguous. The V end lost 0 bases, the J end lost 2 bases, and 6 bases lay between the germline ends. Germline values: CDR1 SGHRS, CDR2 YFSETQ. The CDR3 contains 13 residues.

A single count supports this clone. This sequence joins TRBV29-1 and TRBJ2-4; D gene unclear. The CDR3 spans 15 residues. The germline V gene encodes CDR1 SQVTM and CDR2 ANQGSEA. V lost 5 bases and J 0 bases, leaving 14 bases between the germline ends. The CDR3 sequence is CSVNTPGLAKNIQYF. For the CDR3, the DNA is TGCAGCGTTAACACTCCAGGATTAGCCAAAAACATTCAGTACTTC.

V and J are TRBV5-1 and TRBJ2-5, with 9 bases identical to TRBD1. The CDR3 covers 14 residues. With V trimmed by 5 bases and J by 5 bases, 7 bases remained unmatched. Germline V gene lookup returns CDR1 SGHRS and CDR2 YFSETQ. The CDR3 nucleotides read TGCGCCAGCAGTCCCCGGACAGGGGTGGAGACCCAGTACTTC. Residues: CASSPRTGVETQYF.

The CDR3, as DNA: TGTGCCATCAGCCACGTAGCGGGGGGACCCACAGATACGCAGTATTTT. Its translation: CAISHVAGGPTDTQYF. This sequence joins TRBV10-3 and TRBJ2-3, with 10 bases fitting TRBD2. The germline V gene has CDR1 ENHRY and CDR2 SYGVKD. The CDR3 runs 16 residues. The junction had 8 bases not matched to a gene; V was cut back by 6 bases and J by 2 bases.

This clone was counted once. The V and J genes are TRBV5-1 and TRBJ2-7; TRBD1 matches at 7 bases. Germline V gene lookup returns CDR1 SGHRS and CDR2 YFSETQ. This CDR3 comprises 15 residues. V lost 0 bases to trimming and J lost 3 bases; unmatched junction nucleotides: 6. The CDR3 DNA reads TGCGCCAGCAGCTTGGAGGGGGCCCACCTCTACGAGCAGTACGTC. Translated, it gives CASSLEGAHLYEQYV.

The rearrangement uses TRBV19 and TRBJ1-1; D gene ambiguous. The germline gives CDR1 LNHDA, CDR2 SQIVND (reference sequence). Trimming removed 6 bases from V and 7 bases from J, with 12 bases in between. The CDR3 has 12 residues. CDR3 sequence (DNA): TGTGCCAGTAGGTGGGCCGATATTGAAGCTTTCTTT. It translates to CASRWADIEAFF.

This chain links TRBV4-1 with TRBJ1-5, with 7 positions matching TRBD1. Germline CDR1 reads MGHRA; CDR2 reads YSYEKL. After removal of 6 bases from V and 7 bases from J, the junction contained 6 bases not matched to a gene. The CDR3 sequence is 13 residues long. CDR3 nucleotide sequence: TGCGCCAGCAGTGACAGGGTAAACCAGCCCCAGCATTTT. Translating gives CASSDRVNQPQHF.

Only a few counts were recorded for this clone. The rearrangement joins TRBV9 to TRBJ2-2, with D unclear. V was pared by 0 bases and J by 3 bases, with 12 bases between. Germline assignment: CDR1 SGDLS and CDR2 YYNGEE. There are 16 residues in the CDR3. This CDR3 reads CASSVDLGLYTGELFF. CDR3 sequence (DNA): TGTGCCAGCAGCGTAGACTTGGGCCTCTACACCGGGGAGCTGTTTTTT.

CDR3 residues: CASSSHPGQGADGYTF. CDR3 nucleotide sequence: TGTGCCAGCAGCTCCCATCCGGGACAGGGGGCAGACGGCTACACCTTC. V gene TRBV5-5 combines with J gene TRBJ1-2; 12 bases fit TRBD1. The CDR3 is 16 amino acids. The V segment lost 3 bases and the J segment 8 bases; nucleotides outside the gene matches: 11. Germline V gene lookup returns CDR1 SGHKS and CDR2 YYEKEE (reference sequence).

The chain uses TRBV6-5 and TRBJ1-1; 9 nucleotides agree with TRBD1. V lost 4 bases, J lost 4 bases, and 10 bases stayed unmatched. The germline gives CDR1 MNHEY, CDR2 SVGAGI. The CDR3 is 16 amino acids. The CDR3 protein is CASSSDRGERVTEAFF. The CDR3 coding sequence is TGTGCCAGCAGTTCCGACAGGGGGGAGAGGGTCACTGAAGCTTTCTTT.